The present entry profiles one TCR beta chain with its context. Its specificity is not known. Germline and junction disagree at one end, which may indicate a read error. This CDR3 spans 15 amino acids. Germline CDR1 reads MGHDK; CDR2 reads SYGVNS. RNA was extracted from bulk tissue without any cell sorting. The source of the sample is a study of tumor and adjacent non-tumor tissue in lung cancer. Overall study results and limits: Normal lung showed higher cumulative top 100 clone frequency than tumor.

A modified ARM-PCR protocol with three rounds of nested PCR amplified TCRbeta. TCRdb itself ran the multiplex PCR reads through MiXCR, one entry per CDR3 protein. The data contain 70,000 to 90,000 distinct CDR3 sequences, around 75% of them seen just once; the ten biggest clones take up about an eighth. This chain joins TRBV25-1 and TRBJ2-4; 10 bases match TRBD1. Sequenced material: lung tumor tissue. The receptor was derived from a woman aged 45 to 65 with non-small cell lung cancer. CDR3 in DNA: TGTACCAGCAGTGAGTCGGGACAGGGGAAAAACATTCAATACTTC. Amino acid sequence: CTSSESGQGKNIQYF.